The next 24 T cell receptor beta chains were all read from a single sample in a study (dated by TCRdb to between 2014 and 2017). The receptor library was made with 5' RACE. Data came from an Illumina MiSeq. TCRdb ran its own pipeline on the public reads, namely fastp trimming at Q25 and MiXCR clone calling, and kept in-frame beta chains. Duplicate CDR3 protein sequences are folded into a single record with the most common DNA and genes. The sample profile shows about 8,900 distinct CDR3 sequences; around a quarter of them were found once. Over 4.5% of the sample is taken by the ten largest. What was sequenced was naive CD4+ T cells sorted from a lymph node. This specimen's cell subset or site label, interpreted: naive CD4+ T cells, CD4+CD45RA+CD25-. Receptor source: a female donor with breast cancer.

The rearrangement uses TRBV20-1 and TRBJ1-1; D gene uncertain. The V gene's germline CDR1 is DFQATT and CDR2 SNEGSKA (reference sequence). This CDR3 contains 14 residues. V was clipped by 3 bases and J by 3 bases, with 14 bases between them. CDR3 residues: CSASAYLRDTEAFF. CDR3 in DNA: TGCAGTGCTAGTGCTTATCTAAGGGACACTGAAGCTTTCTTT.

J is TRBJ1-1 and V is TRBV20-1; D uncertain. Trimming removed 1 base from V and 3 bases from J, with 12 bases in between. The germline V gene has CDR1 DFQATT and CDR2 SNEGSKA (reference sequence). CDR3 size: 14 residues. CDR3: CSARVGRLDTEAFF. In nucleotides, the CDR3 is TGCAGTGCTAGAGTCGGGCGGTTGGACACTGAAGCTTTCTTT.

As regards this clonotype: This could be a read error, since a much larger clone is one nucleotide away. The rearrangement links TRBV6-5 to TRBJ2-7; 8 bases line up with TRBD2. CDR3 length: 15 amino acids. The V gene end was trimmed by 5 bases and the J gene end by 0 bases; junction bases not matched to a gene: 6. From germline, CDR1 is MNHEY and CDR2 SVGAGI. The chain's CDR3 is CASSRPSGYSYEQYF. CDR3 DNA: TGTGCCAGCAGTCGGCCTAGCGGGTACTCCTACGAGCAGTACTTC.

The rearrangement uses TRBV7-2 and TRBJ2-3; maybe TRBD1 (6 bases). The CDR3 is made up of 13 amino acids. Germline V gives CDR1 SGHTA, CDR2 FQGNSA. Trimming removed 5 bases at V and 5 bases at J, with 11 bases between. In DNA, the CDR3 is TGTGCCAGCAGCCGTGACAGGCAAGATACGCAGTATTTT. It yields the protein CASSRDRQDTQYF.

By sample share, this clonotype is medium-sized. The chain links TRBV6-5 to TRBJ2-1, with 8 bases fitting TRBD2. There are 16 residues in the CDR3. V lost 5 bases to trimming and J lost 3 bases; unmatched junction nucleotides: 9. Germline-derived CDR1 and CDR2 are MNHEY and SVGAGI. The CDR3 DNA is TGTGCCAGCAGTATGACTGGCGGGAGGAACTACAATGAGCAGTTCTTC. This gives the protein CASSMTGGRNYNEQFF.

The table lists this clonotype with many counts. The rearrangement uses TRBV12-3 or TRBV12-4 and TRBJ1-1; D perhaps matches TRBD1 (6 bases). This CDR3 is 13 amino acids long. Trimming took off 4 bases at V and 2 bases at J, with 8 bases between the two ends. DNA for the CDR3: TGTGCCAGCAGTTCGGACAGAAACACTGAAGCTTTCTTT. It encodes CASSSDRNTEAFF.

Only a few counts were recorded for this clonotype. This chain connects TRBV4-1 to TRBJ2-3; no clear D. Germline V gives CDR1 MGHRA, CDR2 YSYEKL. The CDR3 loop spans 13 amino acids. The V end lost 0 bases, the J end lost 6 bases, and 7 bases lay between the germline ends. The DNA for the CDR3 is TGCGCCAGCAGCCAAGAGCTATCGGATACGCAGTATTTT. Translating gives CASSQELSDTQYF.

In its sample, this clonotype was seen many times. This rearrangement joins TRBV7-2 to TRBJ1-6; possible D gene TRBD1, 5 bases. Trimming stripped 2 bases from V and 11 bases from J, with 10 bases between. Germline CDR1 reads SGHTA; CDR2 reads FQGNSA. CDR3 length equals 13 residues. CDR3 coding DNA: TGTGCCAGCAGCTTACCAGGGTTGGCACCCCTCCACTTT. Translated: CASSLPGLAPLHF.

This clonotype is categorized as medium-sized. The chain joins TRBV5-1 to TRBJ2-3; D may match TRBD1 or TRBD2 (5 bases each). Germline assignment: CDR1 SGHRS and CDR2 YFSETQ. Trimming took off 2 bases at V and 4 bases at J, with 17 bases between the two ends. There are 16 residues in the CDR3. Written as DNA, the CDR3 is TGCGCCAGCAGCTTCACTACCGGGACGGTCGCAGATACGCAGTATTTT. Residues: CASSFTTGTVADTQYF.

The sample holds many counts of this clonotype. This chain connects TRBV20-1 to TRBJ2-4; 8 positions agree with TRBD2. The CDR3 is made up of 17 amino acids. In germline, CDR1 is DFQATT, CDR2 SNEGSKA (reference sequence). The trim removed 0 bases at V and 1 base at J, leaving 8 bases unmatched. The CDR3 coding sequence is TGCAGTGCTAGAGATCCGGGTAGCGGGAATGCCAAAAACATTCAGTACTTC. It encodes CSARDPGSGNAKNIQYF.

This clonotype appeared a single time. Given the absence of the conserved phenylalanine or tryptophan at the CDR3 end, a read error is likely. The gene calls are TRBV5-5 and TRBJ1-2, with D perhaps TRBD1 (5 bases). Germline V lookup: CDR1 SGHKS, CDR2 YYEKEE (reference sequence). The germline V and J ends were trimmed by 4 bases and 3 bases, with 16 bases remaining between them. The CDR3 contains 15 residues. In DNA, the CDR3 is TGTGCCAGCAGCCCGGAAGGGGCGCTGGACTATGGCTACACCCTC. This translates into CASSPEGALDYGYTL.

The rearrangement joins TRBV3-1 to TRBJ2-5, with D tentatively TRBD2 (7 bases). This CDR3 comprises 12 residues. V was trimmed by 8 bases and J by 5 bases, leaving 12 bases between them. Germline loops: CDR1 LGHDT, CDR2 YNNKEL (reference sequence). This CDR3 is CASVGGPETQYF. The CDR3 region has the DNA TGTGCCAGCGTCGGGGGGCCGGAGACCCAGTACTTC.

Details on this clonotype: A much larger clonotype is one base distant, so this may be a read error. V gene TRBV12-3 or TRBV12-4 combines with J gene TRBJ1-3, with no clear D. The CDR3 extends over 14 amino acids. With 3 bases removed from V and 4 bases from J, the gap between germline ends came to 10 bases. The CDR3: CASSFLGSGNTIYF. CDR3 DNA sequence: TGTGCCAGCAGTTTCTTAGGGTCCGGAAACACCATATATTTT.

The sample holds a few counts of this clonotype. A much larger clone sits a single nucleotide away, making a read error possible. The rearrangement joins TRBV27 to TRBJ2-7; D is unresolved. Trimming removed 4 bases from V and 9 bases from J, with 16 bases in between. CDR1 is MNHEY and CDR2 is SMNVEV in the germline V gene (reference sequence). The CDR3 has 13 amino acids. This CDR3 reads CASSSAGGDGQYF. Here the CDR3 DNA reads TGTGCCAGCAGTTCCGCTGGTGGTGACGGGCAGTACTTC.

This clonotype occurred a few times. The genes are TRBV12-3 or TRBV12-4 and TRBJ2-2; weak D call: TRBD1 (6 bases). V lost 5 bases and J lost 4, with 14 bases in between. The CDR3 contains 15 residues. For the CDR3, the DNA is TGTGCCAGCAGTCGACAGGTGGTTGGCACCGGGGAGCTGTTTTTT. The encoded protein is CASSRQVVGTGELFF.

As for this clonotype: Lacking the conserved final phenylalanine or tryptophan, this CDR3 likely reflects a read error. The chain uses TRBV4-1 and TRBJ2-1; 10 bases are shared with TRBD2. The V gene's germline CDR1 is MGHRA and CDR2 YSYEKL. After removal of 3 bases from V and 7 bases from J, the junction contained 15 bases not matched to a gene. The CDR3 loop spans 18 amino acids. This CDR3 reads CASSHIDLGLARGNEQFL. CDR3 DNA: TGCGCCAGCAGCCATATAGATCTGGGACTAGCGCGGGGAAATGAGCAGTTCCTC.

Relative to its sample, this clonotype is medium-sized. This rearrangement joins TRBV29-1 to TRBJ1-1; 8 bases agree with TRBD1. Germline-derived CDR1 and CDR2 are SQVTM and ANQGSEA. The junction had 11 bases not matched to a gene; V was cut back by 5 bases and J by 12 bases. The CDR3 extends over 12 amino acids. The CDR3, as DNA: TGCAGCGTTCGAGGGACAGGTGCGGGTCCTTTCTTT. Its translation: CSVRGTGAGPFF.

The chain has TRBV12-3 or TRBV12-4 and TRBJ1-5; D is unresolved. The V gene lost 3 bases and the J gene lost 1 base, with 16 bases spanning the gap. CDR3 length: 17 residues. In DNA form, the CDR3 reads TGTGCCAGCAGTTTTGGGCCACTACGTAACAGCAATCAGCCCCAGCATTTT. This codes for CASSFGPLRNSNQPQHF.

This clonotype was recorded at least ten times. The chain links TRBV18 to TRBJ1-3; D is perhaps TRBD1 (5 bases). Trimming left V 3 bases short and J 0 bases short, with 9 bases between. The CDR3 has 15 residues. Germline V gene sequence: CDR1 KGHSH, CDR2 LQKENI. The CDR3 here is CASSPGGSSGNTIYF. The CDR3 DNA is TGTGCCAGCTCACCCGGGGGAAGCTCTGGAAACACCATATATTTT.

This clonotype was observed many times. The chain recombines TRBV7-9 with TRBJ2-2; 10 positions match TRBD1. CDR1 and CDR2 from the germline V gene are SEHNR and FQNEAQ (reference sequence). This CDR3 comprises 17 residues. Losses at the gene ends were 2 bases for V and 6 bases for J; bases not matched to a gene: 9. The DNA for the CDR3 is TGTGCCAGCAGCTTAAGAGGACAGGGGGTAACGGCCGGGGAGCTGTTTTTT. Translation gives CASSLRGQGVTAGELFF.

This CDR3 is CASSWGGTGNQPQHF. The CDR3 DNA reads TGTGCCAGCAGCTGGGGGGGTACCGGCAATCAGCCCCAGCATTTT. The V gene is TRBV7-8, the J gene TRBJ1-5; tentatively, D is TRBD1 (5 bases). Between the trimmed V and J ends, which lost 4 bases and 2 bases, there was a span of 12 bases. Germline V CDR1 and CDR2: SGHVS, FQNEAQ. The CDR3 has 15 residues.

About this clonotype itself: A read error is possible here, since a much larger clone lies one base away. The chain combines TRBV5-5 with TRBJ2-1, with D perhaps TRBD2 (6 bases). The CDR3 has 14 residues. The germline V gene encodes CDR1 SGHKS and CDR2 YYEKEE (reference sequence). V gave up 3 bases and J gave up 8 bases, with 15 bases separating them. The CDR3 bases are TGTGCCAGCAGCTCGGTACGGAGGGGCGATGAGCAGTTCTTC. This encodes CASSSVRRGDEQFF.

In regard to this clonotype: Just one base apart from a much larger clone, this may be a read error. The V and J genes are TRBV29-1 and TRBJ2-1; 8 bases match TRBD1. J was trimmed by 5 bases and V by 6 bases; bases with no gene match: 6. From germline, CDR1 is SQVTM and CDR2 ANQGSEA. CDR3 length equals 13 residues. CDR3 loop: CSVDRGGDNEQFF. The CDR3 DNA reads TGCAGCGTCGACAGGGGTGGGGACAATGAGCAGTTCTTC.

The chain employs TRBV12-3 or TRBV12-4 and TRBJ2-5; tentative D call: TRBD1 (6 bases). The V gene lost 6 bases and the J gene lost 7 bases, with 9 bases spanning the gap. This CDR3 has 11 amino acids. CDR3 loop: CASRGRGTQYF. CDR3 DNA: TGTGCCAGCAGGGGCAGGGGGACCCAGTACTTC.